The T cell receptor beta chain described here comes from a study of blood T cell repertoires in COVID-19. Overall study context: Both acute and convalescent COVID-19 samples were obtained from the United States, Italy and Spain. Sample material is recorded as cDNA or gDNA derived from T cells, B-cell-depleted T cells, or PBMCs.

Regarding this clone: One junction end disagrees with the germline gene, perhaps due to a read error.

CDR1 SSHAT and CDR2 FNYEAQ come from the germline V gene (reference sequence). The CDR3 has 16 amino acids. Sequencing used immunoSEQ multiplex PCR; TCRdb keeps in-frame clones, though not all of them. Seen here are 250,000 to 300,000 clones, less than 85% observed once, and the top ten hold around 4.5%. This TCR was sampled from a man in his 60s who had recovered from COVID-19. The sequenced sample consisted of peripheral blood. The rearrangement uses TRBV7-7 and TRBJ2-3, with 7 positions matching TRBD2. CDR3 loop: CASSPAGTGVTDTQYF. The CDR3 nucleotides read TGTGCTAGCAGCCCAGCGGGGACGGGGGTCACAGATACGCAGTATTTT.